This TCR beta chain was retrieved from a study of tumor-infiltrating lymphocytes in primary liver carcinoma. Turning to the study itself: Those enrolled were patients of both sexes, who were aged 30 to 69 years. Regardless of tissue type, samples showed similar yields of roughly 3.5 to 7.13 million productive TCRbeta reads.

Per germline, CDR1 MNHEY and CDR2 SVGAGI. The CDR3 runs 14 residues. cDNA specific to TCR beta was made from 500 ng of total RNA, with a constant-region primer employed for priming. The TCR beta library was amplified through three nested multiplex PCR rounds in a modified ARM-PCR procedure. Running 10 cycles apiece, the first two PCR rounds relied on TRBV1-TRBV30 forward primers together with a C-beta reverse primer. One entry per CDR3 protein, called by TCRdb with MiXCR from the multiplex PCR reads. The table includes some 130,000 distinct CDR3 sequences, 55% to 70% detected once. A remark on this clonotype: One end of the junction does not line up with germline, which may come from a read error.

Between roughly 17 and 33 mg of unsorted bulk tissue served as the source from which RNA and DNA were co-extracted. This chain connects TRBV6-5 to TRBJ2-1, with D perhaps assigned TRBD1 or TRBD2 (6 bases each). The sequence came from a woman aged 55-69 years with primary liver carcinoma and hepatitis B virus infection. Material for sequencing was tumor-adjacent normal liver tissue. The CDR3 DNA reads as TGTGCCAGCACCCCCTGGGGCGGGGACAAAGAGCAATTCTTC. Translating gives CASTPWGGDKEQFF.